This T cell receptor (beta chain) was identified in a study of tumor and adjacent non-tumor tissue in lung cancer. Study information: Patients comprised about a dozen adenocarcinoma, 2 squamous cell carcinoma and 1 small cell lung cancer. General study points: Tumor repertoires had a smaller top 100 clone share than normal lung.

For this clonotype: Its specificity is unknown.

The library came from three nested PCR rounds adapted from ARM-PCR protocols. MiXCR was run by TCRdb on the multiplex PCR reads, yielding one entry per CDR3 protein. The table records approximately 79,000 distinct CDR3 sequences, around 76% of them present only once. CDR3 size: 16 residues. Trimming stripped 1 base from V and 0 bases from J, with 11 bases between. No cell sorting was done before RNA was extracted from the tissue. More than 3 cm separated this lung sample from the edge of the tumor. J is TRBJ2-3 and V is TRBV12-3 or TRBV12-4; D remains unclear. The sequence derives from a man in his 70s with non-small cell lung cancer. Sequenced input: distant non-tumor lung tissue. In DNA form, the CDR3 reads TGTGCCAGCAGTTTAGGTGGGGATACTAGCACAGATACGCAGTATTTT. Its translation: CASSLGGDTSTDTQYF.